This T cell receptor beta chain was sequenced during a study of blood T cell repertoires in COVID-19. About the study: Acute and convalescent COVID-19 specimens originated in the United States, Italy and Spain. In each case, the material was cDNA or gDNA derived from T cells, B-cell-depleted T cells, or PBMCs.

How the authors handled the data: By means of reference gene primer amplification, nucleated cell counts were estimated. Measured with immunoSEQ multiplex PCR; TCRdb has only the in-frame clones, and not every one. V, J and clone size are those of that table, while D and trimming were read from the DNA. The sample shows more than 200,000 clones, 85% to 90% of them seen only once. Patients at the Seattle site were enrolled during active infection and followed longitudinally. Losses at the gene ends were 9 bases for V and 10 bases for J; bases not matched to a gene: 7. The CDR3 has 13 amino acids. CDR1 MNHEY and CDR2 SVGAGI come from the germline V gene.

The J gene is TRBJ1-6, the V gene TRBV6-5, with 9 bases that match TRBD1. Sequenced: peripheral blood. This clonotype was sampled from a man aged 25-45 years with COVID-19, enrolled during active disease. For the CDR3, the DNA is TGTGCCAGTGGCGACAGGGGGTTCTCACCCCTCCACTTT. Protein sequence: CASGDRGFSPLHF.